This T cell receptor beta chain was recorded in a study of blood T cells in healthy people across ages. A second PCR of roughly 7 to 11 cycles used a sample-barcoded 5' primer and a J-beta primer mix. TCRdb reprocessed the 5' RACE reads via MiXCR and lists one record per CDR3 protein. Of about 580,000 distinct CDR3 sequences detected, under 55% appear once; the ten largest clones hold around 23%. This TCR derives from an elderly man in good health. Sequenced input: blood.

In DNA, the CDR3 is TGTGCCAGCAGCGAATTTACCTACGAGCAGTACTTC. It codes for CASSEFTYEQYF. The chain is built from TRBV7-2 and TRBJ2-7; unclear D gene. The CDR3 covers 12 residues. V was pared by 5 bases and J by 2 bases, with 7 bases between. Germline V gene lookup returns CDR1 SGHTA and CDR2 FQGNSA. Based on the CDR3 plus reference TRBV7-2 and TRBJ2-7, the full variable domain is GAGVSQSPSNKVTEKGKDVELRCDPISGHTALYWYRQSLGQGLEFLIYFQGNSAPDKSGLPSDRFSAERTGGSVSTLTIQRTQQEDSAVYLCASSEFTYEQYFGPGTRLTVT.